The clone carrying this T cell receptor beta chain was seen a handful of times. Antigen specificity is unknown. V was pared by 6 bases and J by 2 bases, with 10 bases between. This CDR3 has 14 residues. In germline, CDR1 is WNHNN, CDR2 SYGVQD (reference sequence). The sample belongs to a study of T cell responses to AZD1222 COVID-19 vaccine. In the study overall: Pooling of second doses given at about 4 or about 12 weeks was done. Study outcomes and limitations: Across the whole spike, CD4 TCRs peaked at regions 160-218 and 743-854. White British donors predominated, females outnumbered males, and clonal diversity was possibly underestimated. The number of AZD1222 recipients seropositive at baseline was only five or six.

Some clones are missing from TCRdb's copy, which holds only in-frame ones; the method was immunoSEQ multiplex PCR. This sample has about 110,000 clones, with 75% to 90% found just once. This TCR came from an adult in good health. V and J are TRBV10-1 and TRBJ2-2; D possibly matches TRBD1 or TRBD2 (5 bases each). Sequencing was performed on peripheral blood, taken on day 0 of AZD1222 vaccination. The CDR3 DNA reads TGCGCCAGCAGCCCGAGGGGAAACACCGGGGAGCTGTTTTTT. The encoded protein is CASSPRGNTGELFF.